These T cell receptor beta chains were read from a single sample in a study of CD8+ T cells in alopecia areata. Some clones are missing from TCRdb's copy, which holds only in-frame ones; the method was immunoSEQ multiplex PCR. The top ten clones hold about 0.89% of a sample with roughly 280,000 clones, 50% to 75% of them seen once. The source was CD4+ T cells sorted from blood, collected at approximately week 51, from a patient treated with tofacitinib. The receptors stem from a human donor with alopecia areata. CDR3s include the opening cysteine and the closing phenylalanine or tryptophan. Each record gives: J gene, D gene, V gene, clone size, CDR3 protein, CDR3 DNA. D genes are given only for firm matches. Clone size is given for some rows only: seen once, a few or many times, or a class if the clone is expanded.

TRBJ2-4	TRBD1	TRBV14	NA	CASSQDRVKNIQYF	TGTGCCAGCAGCCAGGACAGGGTCAAAAACATTCAGTACTTC
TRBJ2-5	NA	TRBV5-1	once	CASSLAGAHRETQYF	TGCGCCAGCAGCTTGGCCGGGGCCCACCGTGAGACCCAGTACTTC
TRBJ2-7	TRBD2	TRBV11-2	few	CASSLAQRGNEQYF	TGTGCCAGCAGCTTAGCCCAGCGGGGGAACGAGCAGTACTTC
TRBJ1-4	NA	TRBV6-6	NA	CASSYNQPNSGEKLFF	TGTGCCAGCAGTTACAACCAGCCTAACTCCGGTGAAAAACTGTTTTTT
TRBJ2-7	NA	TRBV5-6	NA	CASSLAGRQEQYF	TGTGCCAGCAGCTTGGCAGGCCGCCAGGAGCAGTACTTC
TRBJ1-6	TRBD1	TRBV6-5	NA	CASSYSGQGSSPLHF	TGTGCCAGCAGTTACAGTGGACAGGGGTCTTCACCCCTCCACTTT
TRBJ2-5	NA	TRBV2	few	CASSVNWGGTQYF	TGTGCCAGCAGTGTTAATTGGGGTGGGACCCAGTACTTC
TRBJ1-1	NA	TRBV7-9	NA	CAGNRDTEAFF	TGTGCCGGAAACAGGGACACTGAAGCTTTCTTT
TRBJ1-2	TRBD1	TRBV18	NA	CASSPGTGNGYTF	TGTGCCAGCTCCCCCGGGACAGGGAACGGCTACACCTTC
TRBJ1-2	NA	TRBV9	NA	CASSALDGYGYTF	TGTGCCAGCAGCGCTTTGGACGGCTATGGCTACACCTTC
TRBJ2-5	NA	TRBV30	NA	CAWSVGGLETQYF	TGTGCCTGGAGTGTCGGGGGTTTGGAGACCCAGTACTTC
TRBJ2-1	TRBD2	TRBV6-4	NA	CASSDLGLANEQFF	TGTGCCAGCAGTGATCTGGGACTAGCGAATGAGCAGTTCTTC
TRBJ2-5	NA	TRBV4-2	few	CASSQAGIGETQYF	TGTGCCAGCAGCCAGGCCGGGATCGGGGAGACCCAGTACTTC
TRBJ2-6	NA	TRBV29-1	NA	CSALQGPGANVLTF	TGCAGCGCCCTTCAGGGGCCTGGAGCCAACGTCCTGACTTTC
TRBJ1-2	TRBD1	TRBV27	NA	CASSPGQIGGYGYTF	TGTGCCAGCAGTCCGGGACAGATTGGGGGCTATGGCTACACCTTC
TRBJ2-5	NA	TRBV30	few	CAWSVKGGGGTQYF	TGTGCCTGGAGTGTAAAGGGTGGAGGCGGGACCCAGTACTTC
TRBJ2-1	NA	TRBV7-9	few	CASSLDPRSANEQFF	TGTGCCAGCAGCTTGGACCCGCGGAGCGCCAATGAGCAGTTCTTC
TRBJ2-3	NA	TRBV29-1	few	CSVVWGGAVSGTDTQYF	TGCAGCGTTGTGTGGGGGGGCGCGGTTTCGGGCACAGATACGCAGTATTTT
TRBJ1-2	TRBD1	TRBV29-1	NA	CSVEEPSGTGGVYGYTF	TGCAGCGTTGAGGAACCCTCCGGGACAGGGGGCGTCTATGGCTACACCTTC
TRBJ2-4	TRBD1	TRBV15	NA	CATSGGFGQGMDIQYF	TGTGCCACCAGCGGCGGCTTCGGACAGGGGATGGACATTCAGTACTTC
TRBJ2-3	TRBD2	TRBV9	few	CASSRTSGGRTDTQYF	TGTGCCAGCAGCCGCACTAGCGGGGGGCGCACAGATACGCAGTATTTT
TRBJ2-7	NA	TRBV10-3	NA	CAISRGNGQYF	TGTGCCATTAGTCGGGGGAATGGGCAGTACTTC
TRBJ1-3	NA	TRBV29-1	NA	CSVLVSGNTIYF	TGCAGCGTTTTAGTCTCTGGAAACACCATATATTTT
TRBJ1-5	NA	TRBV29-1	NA	CSVGAGDGNQPQHF	TGCAGCGTTGGGGCAGGGGACGGCAATCAGCCCCAGCATTTT
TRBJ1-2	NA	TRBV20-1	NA	CSARDGVGYTF	TGCAGTGCTAGAGACGGGGTTGGCTACACCTTC
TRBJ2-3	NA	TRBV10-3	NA	CASKGEDDTQYF	TGTGCCTCCAAAGGGGAGGACGATACGCAGTATTTT
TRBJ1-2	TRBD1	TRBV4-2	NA	CASSQGTGSPLPGYTF	TGTGCCAGCAGCCAAGGGACAGGGTCTCCCTTGCCTGGCTACACCTTC
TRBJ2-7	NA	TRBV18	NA	CASSSLGASYEQYF	TGTGCCAGCTCATCCCTGGGGGCCTCCTACGAGCAGTACTTC
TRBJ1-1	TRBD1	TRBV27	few	CASSAWTGALEAFF	TGTGCCAGCAGTGCCTGGACAGGCGCTCTTGAAGCTTTCTTT
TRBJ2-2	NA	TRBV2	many	CASSEIQGTGELFF	TGTGCCAGCAGTGAAATACAGGGCACCGGGGAGCTGTTTTTT
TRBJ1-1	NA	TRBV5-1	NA	CASSLQGYTEAFF	TGCGCCAGCAGCCTACAGGGTTACACTGAAGCTTTCTTT
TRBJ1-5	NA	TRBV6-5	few	CASSVASGNQPQHF	TGTGCCAGCAGTGTGGCCTCTGGCAATCAGCCCCAGCATTTT
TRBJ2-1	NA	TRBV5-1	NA	CASSLFRTDNEQFF	TGCGCCAGCAGCCTGTTCCGGACGGACAATGAGCAGTTCTTC
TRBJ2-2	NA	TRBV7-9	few	CASRPLVHGELFF	TGTGCCAGCAGACCTCTAGTACACGGGGAGCTGTTTTTT
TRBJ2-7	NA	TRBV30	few	CAWSVIRGTYEQYF	TGTGCCTGGAGTGTTATCCGGGGGACCTACGAGCAGTACTTC
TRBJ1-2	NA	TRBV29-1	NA	CSVEDPGLGGYTF	TGCAGCGTTGAAGATCCAGGGTTGGGTGGCTACACCTTC
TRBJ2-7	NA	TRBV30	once	CAWGSYEQYF	TGTGCCTGGGGATCCTACGAGCAGTACTTC
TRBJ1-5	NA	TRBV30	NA	CAWSVDNSGNQPQHF	TGTGCCTGGAGTGTAGACAATTCGGGCAATCAGCCCCAGCATTTT
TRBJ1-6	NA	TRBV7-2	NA	CASSRGDSPLHF	TGTGCCAGCAGCCGGGGGGACTCACCCCTCCACTTT
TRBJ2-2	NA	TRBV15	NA	CATSRAAGAGELFF	TGTGCCACCAGCAGGGCCGCAGGGGCCGGGGAGCTGTTTTTT
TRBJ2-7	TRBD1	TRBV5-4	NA	CASTRDRASYEQYF	TGTGCCAGTACTCGGGACAGGGCTTCATACGAGCAGTACTTC
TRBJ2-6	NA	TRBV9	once	CASSVGWGSGANVLTF	TGTGCCAGCAGCGTAGGATGGGGCTCTGGGGCCAACGTCCTGACTTTC
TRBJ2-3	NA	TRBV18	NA	CASSPVSTDTQYF	TGTGCCAGCTCACCCGTTTCCACAGATACGCAGTATTTT
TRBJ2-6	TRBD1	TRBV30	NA	CAWSTRQGTSGANVLTF	TGTGCCTGGAGTACACGACAGGGTACCTCTGGGGCCAACGTCCTGACTTTC
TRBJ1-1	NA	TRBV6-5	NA	CASSYSSGRVNTEAFF	TGTGCCAGCAGTTACTCATCGGGGCGGGTGAACACTGAAGCTTTCTTT
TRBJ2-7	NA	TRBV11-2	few	CASSQDSGSEQYF	TGTGCCAGCAGCCAAGACAGCGGATCCGAGCAGTACTTC
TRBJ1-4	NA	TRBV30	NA	CAVPQGPNEKLFF	TGTGCCGTGCCACAGGGTCCTAATGAAAAACTGTTTTTT
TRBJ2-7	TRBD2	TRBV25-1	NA	CASSRLAGGYEQYF	TGTGCCAGCAGTCGCCTAGCGGGGGGCTACGAGCAGTACTTC